These 21 T cell receptor beta chains came from one sample sequenced in a study of blood T cell repertoires in COVID-19. Profiling relied on immunoSEQ multiplex PCR, and the TCRdb table lists in-frame clones only, not all of them. The sample yields 250,000 to 300,000 clones, 86% seen once. Sequenced sample: peripheral blood. The receptors come from a woman in her 70s with COVID-19, enrolled during active disease.

This chain uses TRBV19 with TRBJ1-1, with 9 bases lining up with TRBD1. Germline CDR1 reads LNHDA; CDR2 reads SQIVND (reference sequence). CDR3 length: 17 residues. The V gene end was trimmed by 7 bases and the J gene end by 3 bases; junction bases not matched to a gene: 15. The CDR3 DNA sequence: TGTGCCAGTAAGCCAATACAGGGGGCGCGTTGGGACACTGAAGCTTTCTTT. Its translation is CASKPIQGARWDTEAFF.

V is TRBV5-1 and J is TRBJ2-3; 11 positions agree with TRBD2. The V segment lost 0 bases and the J segment 6 bases; nucleotides outside the gene matches: 3. This CDR3 is built from 15 residues. Germline values: CDR1 SGHRS, CDR2 YFSETQ. The CDR3 spells CASSLGSSGGDTQYF. DNA of the CDR3: TGCGCCAGCAGCTTGGGGTCTAGCGGGGGGGATACGCAGTATTTT.

This chain joins TRBV27 and TRBJ2-5; D may be TRBD2 (6 bases). This CDR3 is built from 16 residues. The germline V gene has CDR1 MNHEY and CDR2 SMNVEV (reference sequence). Trimming left V 0 bases short and J 5 bases short, with 16 bases between. The CDR3 loop reads CASSLSTGGRWETQYF. CDR3 sequence (DNA): TGTGCCAGCAGTTTATCCACCGGAGGGAGGTGGGAGACCCAGTACTTC.

The chain is built from TRBV9 and TRBJ2-3, with TRBD2 identical over 8 bases. CDR1 SGDLS and CDR2 YYNGEE come from the germline V gene. After removal of 0 bases from V and 1 base from J, the junction contained 4 bases not matched to a gene. The CDR3 totals 16 residues. This CDR3 is CASSVEARGGTDTQYF. CDR3 DNA sequence: TGTGCCAGCAGCGTAGAGGCGCGGGGGGGCACAGATACGCAGTATTTT.

The chain recombines TRBV9 with TRBJ2-5, with TRBD1 matching over 7 bases. The germline CDR1 and CDR2 sequences are SGDLS and YYNGEE. V was pared by 2 bases and J by 1 base, with 2 bases of the junction left unmatched. CDR3 length equals 14 residues. CDR3 sequence (DNA): TGTGCCAGCAGCGTTACAGGGGCCCAAGAGACCCAGTACTTC. It is translated as CASSVTGAQETQYF.

This clone was picked up one time. The chain recombines TRBV30 with TRBJ2-4; 9 bases line up with TRBD2. CDR1 GTSNPN and CDR2 SVGIG come from the germline V gene (reference sequence). The V gene end was trimmed by 4 bases and the J gene end by 9 bases; junction bases not matched to a gene: 7. The length of the CDR3 is 13 residues. In nucleotides, the CDR3 is TGTGCCTGGACTCGAAGCGGGGGGCCCATTCAGTACTTC. Amino acid sequence: CAWTRSGGPIQYF.

J is TRBJ1-1 and V is TRBV18; D perhaps matches TRBD1 (6 bases). Germline V gives CDR1 KGHSH, CDR2 LQKENI. The CDR3 extends over 13 amino acids. The V gene lost 3 bases and the J gene lost 8 bases, with 13 bases spanning the gap. The CDR3 sequence is CASSPQGDREAFF. In DNA form, the CDR3 reads TGTGCCAGCTCACCGCAAGGTGACAGGGAAGCTTTCTTT.

The J gene is TRBJ1-2, the V gene TRBV6-5; possibly TRBD1 for D (6 bases). The germline V gene encodes CDR1 MNHEY and CDR2 SVGAGI. V lost 6 bases, J lost 4 bases, and 6 bases lay in between. The length of the CDR3 is 11 residues. The CDR3 sequence: CASRQGYGYTF. As DNA, the CDR3 is TGTGCCAGCAGACAGGGCTATGGCTACACCTTC.

V and J are TRBV7-9 and TRBJ2-7; 8 bases align to TRBD2. This CDR3 is built from 14 residues. CDR1 and CDR2 from the germline V gene are SEHNR and FQNEAQ (reference sequence). V shed 3 bases, J shed 2 bases, and the junction held 3 bases outside the gene matches. DNA of the CDR3: TGTGCCAGCAGCTTTGGGACTAGTACCTACGAGCAGTACTTC. Its translation is CASSFGTSTYEQYF.

The rearrangement links TRBV6-5 to TRBJ1-1; TRBD1 matches 8 bases. V was clipped by 5 bases and J by 6 bases; unmatched bases: 8. The CDR3 length is 14 residues. Germline CDR1 MNHEY, CDR2 SVGAGI. The CDR3 DNA sequence: TGTGCCAGCAGTCCTGGACAGGGTAGAGCTGAAGCTTTCTTT. Its translation: CASSPGQGRAEAFF.

This chain connects TRBV5-8 to TRBJ2-1; D perhaps matches TRBD2 (5 bases). V was cut by 2 bases and J by 0 bases, with 12 bases left in between. Germline V gene data show CDR1 as SGHTS and CDR2 as YDEGEE. The CDR3 is made up of 16 amino acids. This CDR3 reads CASSFRGRSSYNEQFF. DNA for the CDR3: TGTGCCAGCAGCTTTAGAGGGCGGAGCTCCTACAATGAGCAGTTCTTC.

V gene TRBV5-1 combines with J gene TRBJ1-1; tentative D call: TRBD1 (6 bases). Germline V CDR1 and CDR2: SGHRS, YFSETQ. V lost 3 bases, J lost 5 bases, and 20 bases lay in between. There are 16 residues in the CDR3. The CDR3 bases are TGCGCCAGCAGCTCATGGCACAGGGTGAACAAGACTGAAGCTTTCTTT. This codes for CASSSWHRVNKTEAFF.

The V gene is TRBV19, the J gene TRBJ1-5; 7 nucleotides match TRBD1. The CDR3 is made up of 18 amino acids. Trimming at V came to 7 bases and at J to 1 base, leaving 16 bases not matched to a gene. Germline values: CDR1 LNHDA, CDR2 SQIVND (reference sequence). This chain's CDR3 is CASTAQTGFQVSNQPQHF. CDR3 sequence (DNA): TGTGCCAGTACCGCACAGACAGGGTTTCAAGTAAGCAATCAGCCCCAGCATTTT.

V is TRBV7-9 and J is TRBJ2-5, with 15 positions matching TRBD2. J lost 2 bases, V lost 5 bases, and 6 bases had no gene match. The germline V gene has CDR1 SEHNR and CDR2 FQNEAQ (reference sequence). The length of the CDR3 is 17 residues. This CDR3 reads CASSEGLAGGRQETQYF. The CDR3 DNA follows: TGTGCCAGCAGCGAGGGACTAGCGGGGGGCCGACAAGAGACCCAGTACTTC.

The genes are TRBV30 and TRBJ1-1; perhaps TRBD1 as D (6 bases). The V gene lost 4 bases and the J gene lost 4 bases, with 16 bases spanning the gap. The CDR3 consists of 14 residues. Per germline, CDR1 GTSNPN and CDR2 SVGIG (reference sequence). CDR3 bases: TGTGCCTGGAATATGGACAGATATTTCACTGAAGCTTTCTTT. Translated, it gives CAWNMDRYFTEAFF. The full variable domain, rest sourced from reference TRBV30 and TRBJ1-1, is SQTIHQWPATLVQPVGSPLSLECTVEGTSNPNLYWYRQAAGRGLQLLFYSVGIGQISSEVPQNLSASRPQDRQFILSSKKLLLSDSGFYLCAWNMDRYFTEAFFGQGTRLTVV.

The chain links TRBV5-1 to TRBJ2-7, with D hard to call. The CDR3 loop spans 12 amino acids. The V gene's germline CDR1 is SGHRS and CDR2 YFSETQ. With 0 bases removed from V and 6 bases from J, the gap between germline ends came to 7 bases. CDR3 loop: CASSLVLGEQYF. The CDR3 DNA is TGCGCCAGCAGCTTGGTTCTAGGCGAGCAGTACTTC.

CDR3 residues: CARRWQVEETQYF. CDR3 sequence (DNA): TGTGCCAGAAGGTGGCAGGTTGAAGAGACCCAGTACTTC. The chain couples TRBV5-3 to TRBJ2-5; D is ambiguous. TRBV5-3 is treated as an ORF (open reading frame) with a function not yet certain. The CDR3 sequence is 13 residues long. Deletions cut 5 bases from V and 3 bases from J, with 11 bases between.

This clone was detected only a few times. This chain joins TRBV2 and TRBJ1-6, with D perhaps matching TRBD1 (5 bases). Germline-derived CDR1 and CDR2 are SNHLY and FYNNEI. V shed 7 bases and J shed 10 bases, with 14 bases lying between them. The CDR3 covers 13 residues. The DNA of the CDR3 is TGTGCCAGCACCTTGGGGGGTAGATCACCCCTCCACTTT. Translating gives CASTLGGRSPLHF.

The J gene is TRBJ2-1, the V gene TRBV5-6; unclear D gene. Looked up from germline, CDR1 is SGHDT and CDR2 is YYEEEE. V lost 7 bases and J lost 9, with 11 bases in between. The CDR3 totals 11 residues. In DNA form, the CDR3 reads TGTGCCAGCTCTAGAGAGAGTGAGCAGTTCTTC. It encodes CASSRESEQFF.

This clone came up many times. This rearrangement joins TRBV7-6 to TRBJ2-2; 12 bases fit TRBD2. V lost 5 bases and J lost 3; bases outside the gene matches: 4. CDR3 length: 16 amino acids. Germline V CDR1 and CDR2: SGHVS, FNYEAQ. The CDR3 here is CASSVTSGGHTGELFF. The CDR3 nucleotides read TGTGCCAGCAGCGTTACTAGCGGGGGGCACACCGGGGAGCTGTTTTTT.

In DNA, the CDR3 is TGTGCCAGCACCACCTGGACTAGCGGGGGGCCAAAACGACAAGAGACCCAGTACTTC. Its translation: CASTTWTSGGPKRQETQYF. The V and J genes are TRBV3-1 (or the pseudogene TRBV3-2) and TRBJ2-5, with 14 nucleotides matching TRBD2. The length of the CDR3 is 19 residues. Unmatched junction bases numbered 15, after V lost 7 bases and J lost 2 bases. Looked up from germline, CDR1 is LGHDT and CDR2 is YNNKEL (reference sequence).